This T cell receptor beta chain is drawn from a study of blood T cell repertoires in COVID-19 (dated by TCRdb to 2018 to 2020). As for the study more broadly: Collaborator samples came from the United States, Italy and Spain and covered acute and convalescent phases of COVID-19. The material from the prospective study consisted of cDNA or gDNA derived from T cells, B-cell-depleted T cells, or PBMCs. Subjects who had been exposed to COVID-19, were actively infected with it, or had recovered from it provided the deeply sampled blood TCRbeta repertoires that made up the dataset. The repertoires were made available in a free public database intended to serve as a resource for research on the immune response to SARS-CoV-2. The samples were drawn from two sources: the first 160 participants of the ongoing ImmuneRACE study, and 1,254 subjects contributed by 6 global collaborators. Sample metadata almost always included a de-identified subject ID, COVID-19 status, age in years and sex. HLA class I and class II types, where available, came from metadata supplied by the sample provider rather than from assay-based typing.

The germline V gene provides CDR1 SGHRS and CDR2 YFSETQ. Deletion took 3 bases off V and 1 base off J, with a span of 7 bases between the germline ends. The CDR3 goes from the cysteine to the phenylalanine over 14 residues. Kept here is only the CDR3 DNA, which spans 42 bases and is read in frame from base 1. Overall study outcomes, separate from this receptor: The quantity of clinical and demographic metadata differed by source and by participant and was supplied without curation.

On this clone itself: Which antigen it targets is not known. No base quality information exists; no much larger clone differs at one position.

The immunoSEQ Assay, a bias-controlled multiplex PCR, was used to amplify TCRbeta CDR3 regions from genomic DNA. On the study's bioinformatics: The number of nucleated cells in each sample was estimated from the amplification of reference gene primers within the assay. To quantify the absolute abundance of each unique TCRbeta CDR3 rearrangement, sequence reads were collapsed and filtered. For each sample, productive Simpson clonality was calculated by taking the square root of Simpson's diversity index across productive rearrangements. TCRdb provides this immuneACCESS table in a form limited to in-frame rearrangements. Some clones are lacking; in checked studies, under half of them reflect an unresolved V gene, and why the rest are absent is not known. The V and J calls and clone size were taken over from that table, and D and trimming were inferred from the DNA. The sample data list fewer than 55,000 clones, and roughly 82% of these were observed just once. The ten most abundant clones make up approximately 2% of the sample.

The collaborating institutions used their own protocols to collect whole blood in K2EDTA tubes. For TCRbeta analysis, collaborator samples were shipped as frozen whole blood, as isolated PBMCs, or as DNA extracted from either sample type. Recombination linked TRBV5-1 to TRBJ2-2; TRBD1 is perhaps the D gene, given 5 matching bases. The source is an older woman with acute or convalescent COVID-19. The specimen was peripheral blood. The nucleotides read TGCGCCAGCAGCTCCACAGGGAACACCGGGGAGCTGTTTTTT. Its protein is CASSSTGNTGELFF.